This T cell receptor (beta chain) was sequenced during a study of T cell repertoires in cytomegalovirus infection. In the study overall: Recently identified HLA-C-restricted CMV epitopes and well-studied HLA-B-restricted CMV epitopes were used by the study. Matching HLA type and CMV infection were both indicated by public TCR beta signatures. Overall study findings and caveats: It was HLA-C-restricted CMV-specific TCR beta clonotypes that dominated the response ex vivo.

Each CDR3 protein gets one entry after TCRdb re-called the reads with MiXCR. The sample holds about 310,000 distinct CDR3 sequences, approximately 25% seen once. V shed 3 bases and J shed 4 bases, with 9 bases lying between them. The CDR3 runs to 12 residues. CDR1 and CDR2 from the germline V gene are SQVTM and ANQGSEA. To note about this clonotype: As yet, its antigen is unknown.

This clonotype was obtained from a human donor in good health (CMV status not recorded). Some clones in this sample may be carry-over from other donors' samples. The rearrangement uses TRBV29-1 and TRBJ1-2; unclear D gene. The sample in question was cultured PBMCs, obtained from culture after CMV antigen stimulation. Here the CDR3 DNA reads TGCAGCGTTGACCCGGAGAGCTATGGCTACACCTTC. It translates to CSVDPESYGYTF.